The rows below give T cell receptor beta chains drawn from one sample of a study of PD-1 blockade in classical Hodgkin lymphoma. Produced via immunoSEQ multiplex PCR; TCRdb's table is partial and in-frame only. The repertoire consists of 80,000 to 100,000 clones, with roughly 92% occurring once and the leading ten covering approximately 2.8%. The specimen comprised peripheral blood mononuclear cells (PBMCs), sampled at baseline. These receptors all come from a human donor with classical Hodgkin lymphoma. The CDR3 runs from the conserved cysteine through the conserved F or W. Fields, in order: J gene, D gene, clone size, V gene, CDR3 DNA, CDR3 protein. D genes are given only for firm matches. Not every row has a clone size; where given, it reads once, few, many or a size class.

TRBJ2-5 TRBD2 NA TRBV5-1 TGCGCCAGCAGCTTGGCGGGGAGGGTTGGGGAGACCCAGTACTTC CASSLAGRVGETQYF
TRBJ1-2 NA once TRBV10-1 TGCGCCAGCAGTGAGGGACTGAACTATGGCTACACCTTC CASSEGLNYGYTF
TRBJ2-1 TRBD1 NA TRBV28 TGTGCCAGCAGGATACCGGGACAGAGGGCCGATGAGCAGTTCTTC CASRIPGQRADEQFF
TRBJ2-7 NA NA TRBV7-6 TGTGCCAGCAGCTTGTGGGCAGGGGAGACCTACGAGCAGTACTTC CASSLWAGETYEQYF
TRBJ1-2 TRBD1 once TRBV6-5 TGTGCCAGCAGTTATACCTCTTACAGGGGCTATGGCTACACCTTC CASSYTSYRGYGYTF
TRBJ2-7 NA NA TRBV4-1 TGCGCCAGCAGCCAAGATCCCACTCGGGACGAGCAGTACTTC CASSQDPTRDEQYF
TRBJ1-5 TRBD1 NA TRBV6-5 TGTGCCAGCAGTAGGGACAGGGACGGCAATCAGCCCCAGCATTTT CASSRDRDGNQPQHF
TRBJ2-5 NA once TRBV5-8 TGTGCCAGCAGCTTGGATTGGACTGCGACGCACTTC CASSLDWTATHF
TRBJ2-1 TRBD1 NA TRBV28 TGTGCCAGCAGTTCCTACGGGACAGGGTTGAACGATGAGCAGTTCTTC CASSSYGTGLNDEQFF
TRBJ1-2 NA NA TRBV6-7 TGTGCCAGCAGTTACTCGAAAGGGCCTTATGGCTACACCTTC CASSYSKGPYGYTF
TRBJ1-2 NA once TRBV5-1 TGCGCCAGCAGCTTGGGTACTGCAGAAACCTATGGCTACACCTTC CASSLGTAETYGYTF
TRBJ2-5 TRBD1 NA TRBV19 TGTGCCAGTAGTATACGACAGGGGCTACAAGAGACCCAGTACTTC CASSIRQGLQETQYF
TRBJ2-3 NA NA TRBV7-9 TGTGCCAGCAGCTTAGATACCGCGATTCATACGCAGTATTTT CASSLDTAIHTQYF
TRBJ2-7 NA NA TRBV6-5 TGTGCCAGCGGAGGTGTGAACTCCTACGAGCAGTACTTC CASGGVNSYEQYF
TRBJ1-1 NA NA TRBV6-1 TGTGCCAGCAGTGAAGGTGGGGCTTTCTTT CASSEGGAFF
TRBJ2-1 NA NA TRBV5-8 TGTGCCAGCACCCCGATGGGGGGATCGAACAATGAGCAGTTCTTC CASTPMGGSNNEQFF
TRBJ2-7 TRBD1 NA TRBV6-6 TGTGCCAGCCTGGGACAGGGGGTCTCCTACGAGCAGTACTTC CASLGQGVSYEQYF
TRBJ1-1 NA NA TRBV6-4 TGTGCCAGCAGTGAAGGGGGGAGTGACGTTCGAAGATTATTT CASSEGGSDVRRLF
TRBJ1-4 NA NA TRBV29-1 TGCAGCGTTGGAGAGGGTGGGTTGTATGAAAAACTGTTTTTT CSVGEGGLYEKLFF
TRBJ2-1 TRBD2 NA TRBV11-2 TGTGCCAGCAGCCAAATCGGATTAGCGGGAGACCAGTTCTTC CASSQIGLAGDQFF
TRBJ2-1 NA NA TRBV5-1 TGCGCCAGCAGCTTTCAATCGGCGAACAATGAGCAGTTCTTC CASSFQSANNEQFF
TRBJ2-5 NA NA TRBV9 TGTGCCAGCAGCGTACACGGGGAAGAGACCCAGTACTTC CASSVHGEETQYF
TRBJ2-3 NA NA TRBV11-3 TGTGCCAGCAGCTCGACTTGGGACCGCACAGATACGCAGTATTTT CASSSTWDRTDTQYF
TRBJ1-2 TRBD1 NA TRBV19 TGTGCCAGTCAAGACAGGGAAGTTGACTATGGCTACACCTTC CASQDREVDYGYTF
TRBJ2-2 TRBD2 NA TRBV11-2 TGTGCCAGCTTCCCCGGGGCTAGCGGGAAACCGAACACCGGGGAGCTGTTTTTT CASFPGASGKPNTGELFF
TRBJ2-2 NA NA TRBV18 TGTGCCAGCTCACTACTCAGTCCCCCGAACACCGGGGAGCTGTTTTTT CASSLLSPPNTGELFF
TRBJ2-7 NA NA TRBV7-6 TGTGCCAGCAGCCCCGGGAGAAGCTACGAGCAGTACTTC CASSPGRSYEQYF
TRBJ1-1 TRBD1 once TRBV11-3 TGTGCCAGCAGCTCCGGGACAGGGGTCACTGAAGCTTTCTTT CASSSGTGVTEAFF
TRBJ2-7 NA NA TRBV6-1 TGTGCCATCGGGACTTACTACGAGCAGTACTTC CAIGTYYEQYF
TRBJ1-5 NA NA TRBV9 TGTGCCAGCAGCGCTGGACAGAATCAGCCCCAGCATTTT CASSAGQNQPQHF
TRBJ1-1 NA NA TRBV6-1 TGTGCCAGCAGTGAAGCGTGGAGGGTAACTGAAGCTTTCTTT CASSEAWRVTEAFF
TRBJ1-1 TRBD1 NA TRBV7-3 TGTGCCAGCAGCCCTTCGACAGGGGTCACTGAAGCTTTCTTT CASSPSTGVTEAFF
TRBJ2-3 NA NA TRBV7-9 TGTGCCAGCAGTTCTGACCTACCCACAGATACGCAGTATTTT CASSSDLPTDTQYF
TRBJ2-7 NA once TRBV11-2 TGTGCCAGCAGTCTTAGCGGCAGCCCACCGGGCGAGCAGTACTTC CASSLSGSPPGEQYF
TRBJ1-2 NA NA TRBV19 TGTGCCAGTAGTACAATTGGGGACTACTATGGCTACACCTTC CASSTIGDYYGYTF
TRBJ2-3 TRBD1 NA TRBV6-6 TGTGCCAGCAGTACAGGGGCGCGCACAGATACGCAGTATTTT CASSTGARTDTQYF
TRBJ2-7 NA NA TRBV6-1 TGTGCCAGCAGTATACGGACAGACTCCTACGAGCAGTACTTC CASSIRTDSYEQYF
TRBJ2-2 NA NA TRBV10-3 TGTGCCCTTTCCCCCCAGGGGAACACCGGGGAGCTGTTTTTT CALSPQGNTGELFF
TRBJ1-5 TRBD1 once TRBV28 TGTGCCAGCAGGGGACAGGGGCGGTTTTTCGGCAATCAGCCCCAGCATTTT CASRGQGRFFGNQPQHF
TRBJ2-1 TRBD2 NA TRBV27 TGTGCCAGCACTAGCGGTAGAACCTACAATGAGCAGTTCTTC CASTSGRTYNEQFF
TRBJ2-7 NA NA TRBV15 TGTGCCACCAGCAGAGTCCTGGACAGCCCCTACGAGCAGTACTTC CATSRVLDSPYEQYF
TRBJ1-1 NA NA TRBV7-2 TGTGCCAGCAGCTTATCAGCATCAGGCCCGCGGACTGAAGCTTTCTTT CASSLSASGPRTEAFF
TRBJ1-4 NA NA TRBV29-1 TGCAGCGTTGAAGATAGGGCCGCAGGAAAACTGTTTTTT CSVEDRAAGKLFF
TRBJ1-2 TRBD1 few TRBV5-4 TGTGCCAGCAGCTTGGAATGGACCGGGACAGTACGTGGCTACACCTTC CASSLEWTGTVRGYTF
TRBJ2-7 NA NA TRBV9 TGTGCCAGCAGCGTCGAACTCTATCCCTACGAGCAGTACTTC CASSVELYPYEQYF
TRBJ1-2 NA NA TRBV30 TGTGCCTGGAGTGGGAGTCTTTCAGGGGACGGCTACACCTTC CAWSGSLSGDGYTF
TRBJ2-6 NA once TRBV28 TGTGCCAGCAGTCAAGACGGGTCTGGGGCCAACGTCCTGACTTTC CASSQDGSGANVLTF
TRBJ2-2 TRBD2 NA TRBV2 TGTGCCAGCAGTGTACTAGCGGGAGTAGCCGGGGAGCTGTTTTTT CASSVLAGVAGELFF
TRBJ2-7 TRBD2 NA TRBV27 TGTGCTAGCAGTTTAATTAGCGGGGCCTACGAGCAGTACTTC CASSLISGAYEQYF
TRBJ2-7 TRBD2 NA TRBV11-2 TGTGCCAGCAGCTCGGGACTAGCGGGGCCTAACGAGCAGTACTTC CASSSGLAGPNEQYF
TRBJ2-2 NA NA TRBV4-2 TGTGCCAGCAGCCAAGATGGCGCCGGAGGGTACACCGGGGAGCTGTTTTTT CASSQDGAGGYTGELFF
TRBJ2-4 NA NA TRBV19 TGTGCCAGTAGTACCCGGGACATGGGTGCGAGCGCTAAAAACATTCAGTACTTC CASSTRDMGASAKNIQYF
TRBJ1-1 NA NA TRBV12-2 TGTGCAAGTCGCTTAACCGGACCGGAACAGGGGACATACACTGAAGCTTTCTTT CASRLTGPEQGTYTEAFF
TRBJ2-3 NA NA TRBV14 TGTGCCAGCAGCTCTGGGATTAGCACAGATACGCAGTATTTT CASSSGISTDTQYF
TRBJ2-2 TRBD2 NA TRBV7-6 TGTGCCAGCAGCAAATATAGCGGGGTGAACACCGGGGAGCTGTTTTTT CASSKYSGVNTGELFF